The clone carrying this T cell receptor beta chain has at least ten counts. The entry originates in a study of early T cells in non-severe SARS-CoV-2 infection. Trimming cost V 7 bases and J 8 bases, with 17 bases left between them. This CDR3 contains 13 residues. Germline CDR1 and CDR2: SQVTM and ANQGSEA. Each CDR3 protein is one row after TCRdb ran MiXCR on the 5' RACE reads. The table lists fewer than 55,000 distinct CDR3 sequences, roughly 6.1% of them singletons. The sample was whole blood, taken at baseline. The V call is TRBV29-1, the J call TRBJ1-4; D gene uncertain. This receptor was identified in an adult who was a healthcare worker with PCR-confirmed SARS-CoV-2 infection or an uninfected control (not recorded which). CDR3 region: CSGRRNLEEKLFF. The CDR3 DNA follows: TGCAGCGGACGACGGAACTTGGAGGAAAAACTGTTTTTT. The variable domain in full, with the rest retrieved from reference TRBV29-1 and TRBJ1-4, is SAVISQKPSRDICQRGTSLTIQCQVDSQVTMMFWYRQQPGQSLTLIATANQGSEATYESGFVIDKFPISRPNLTFSTLTVSNMSPEDSSIYLCSGRRNLEEKLFFGSGTQLSVL.